The 24 T cell receptor beta chains listed next were all sequenced from one sample in a study of circulating tumor DNA in untreated peripheral T-cell lymphoma. The data were produced by immunoSEQ multiplex PCR, yet TCRdb's version contains in-frame clones alone and is incomplete. The sample yields about 10,000 clones, 65% to 85% seen once. What was sequenced was tumor tissue. These TCRs come from a human donor with peripheral T-cell lymphoma.

V and J are TRBV6-8 and TRBJ2-1; 7 bases line up with TRBD2. Germline assignment: CDR1 MNHGY and CDR2 SAAAGT. The trim removed 4 bases at V and 0 bases at J, leaving 6 bases unmatched. The CDR3 covers 16 residues. The CDR3 sequence is CASSLLARDSYNEQFF. The CDR3 DNA is TGTGCCAGCAGTTTACTAGCGAGGGACTCCTACAATGAGCAGTTCTTC.

The chain joins TRBV5-1 to TRBJ1-5, with D maybe TRBD1 (6 bases). Trimming removed 0 bases from V and 1 base from J, with 8 bases in between. CDR1 is SGHRS, CDR2 YFSETQ, per germline. The CDR3 sequence is 15 residues long. CDR3 nucleotide sequence: TGCGCCAGCAGCTTGGAGGGGGAAAGCAATCAGCCCCAGCATTTT. Protein: CASSLEGESNQPQHF.

The V gene is TRBV6-8, the J gene TRBJ2-6; D call uncertain. Trimming took 7 bases from V and 0 from J, leaving 10 bases between them. Germline loops: CDR1 MNHGY, CDR2 SAAAGT. There are 15 residues in the CDR3. The CDR3 nucleotides are TGTGCCAGCACCTCACCGGGCTCTGGGGCCAACGTCCTGACTTTC. It translates to CASTSPGSGANVLTF.

The V call is TRBV29-1, the J call TRBJ1-5; a possible D gene is TRBD1 (6 bases). V shed 6 bases and J shed 5 bases, with 14 bases lying between them. This CDR3 spans 13 amino acids. Germline-derived CDR1 and CDR2 are SQVTM and ANQGSEA. In DNA, the CDR3 is TGCAGCGTCGAGGGGGACCGTTATCAGCCCCAGCATTTT. Translating gives CSVEGDRYQPQHF.

This chain joins TRBV19 and TRBJ1-1; TRBD1 is a possible D gene (6 bases). The CDR3 loop spans 12 amino acids. Germline values: CDR1 LNHDA, CDR2 SQIVND (reference sequence). V was shortened by 9 bases and J by 4 bases, with 12 bases between the two germline ends. For the CDR3, the DNA is TGTGCCAGCAATACAGGGTCCACTGAAGCTTTCTTT. Its translation is CASNTGSTEAFF.

This sequence joins TRBV6-8 and TRBJ2-7; D ambiguous. Per germline, CDR1 MNHGY and CDR2 SAAAGT. The CDR3 consists of 14 residues. Trimming stripped 5 bases from V and 2 bases from J, with 13 bases between. CDR3 amino acids: CASSKTRGPYEQYF. For the CDR3, the DNA is TGTGCCAGCAGTAAGACGAGAGGCCCCTACGAGCAGTACTTC.

The rearrangement links TRBV29-1 to TRBJ1-2; weak D call: TRBD1 (5 bases). The ends were cut back, 1 base at V and 5 bases at J, with 8 bases in the middle. CDR3 length: 12 amino acids. Germline values: CDR1 SQVTM, CDR2 ANQGSEA. The CDR3 protein is CSVEGGPYGYTF. CDR3 coding DNA: TGCAGCGTTGAAGGGGGCCCGTATGGCTACACCTTC.

Note on this clone: Germline is not matched at one junction end, which may reflect a read error. The chain recombines TRBV15 with TRBJ2-2; D is undetermined. Germline V CDR1 and CDR2: LNHNV, YYDKDF (reference sequence). The CDR3 runs to 14 residues. The DNA of the CDR3 is TGTGCCACCTCCATCCCGCACAACACTGGGGAGCTGTTTTTT. This gives the protein CATSIPHNTGELFF.

The chain is built from TRBV11-3 and TRBJ2-3; D remains unclear. From germline, CDR1 is SGHNT and CDR2 YENEEA. The CDR3 spans 15 residues. The germline V and J ends were trimmed by 0 bases and 1 base, with 8 bases remaining between them. In DNA form, the CDR3 reads TGTGCCAGCAGCTTAGAGGGTAGCCGCACAGATACGCAGTATTTT. Amino acid sequence: CASSLEGSRTDTQYF.

As DNA, the CDR3 is TGTGCCTGCCCCATGGACAGAAACACTGAAGCTTTCTTT. Translating gives CACPMDRNTEAFF. The chain is built from TRBV30 and TRBJ1-1; a possible D gene is TRBD1 (6 bases). Trimming pared 6 bases from V and 2 bases from J, leaving 13 bases between. CDR1 is GTSNPN, CDR2 SVGIG, per germline (reference sequence). The length of the CDR3 is 13 residues.

CDR3: CASSIAPSGNTIYF. In DNA form, the CDR3 reads TGTGCCAGTAGTATAGCACCCTCTGGAAACACCATATATTTT. The chain combines TRBV19 with TRBJ1-3; no clear D gene. This CDR3 region has 14 residues. CDR1 is LNHDA, CDR2 SQIVND, per germline (reference sequence). V was shortened by 1 base and J by 0 bases, with 4 bases between the two germline ends.

V and J are TRBV11-3 and TRBJ2-5; 8 nucleotides agree with TRBD2. Germline CDR1 reads SGHNT; CDR2 reads YENEEA. Losses at the gene ends were 3 bases for V and 2 bases for J; bases not matched to a gene: 11. This CDR3 comprises 17 residues. The CDR3, as DNA: TGTGCCAGCAGCTTTCCAACTAGCGGTTTGTTGCAAGAGACCCAGTACTTC. Encoded protein: CASSFPTSGLLQETQYF.

This clone was observed once. The chain has TRBV11-3 and TRBJ2-7, with 10 bases fitting TRBD2. Trimming removed 2 bases from V and 6 bases from J; junction bases left unmatched: 13. Germline-derived CDR1 and CDR2 are SGHNT and YENEEA. This CDR3 has 17 residues. In nucleotides, the CDR3 is TGTGCCAGCAGCTTAATAACTAGCGGGGTCGCTGGGTCCGAGCAGTACTTC. Translation: CASSLITSGVAGSEQYF.

J is TRBJ1-2 and V is TRBV19, with 10 nucleotides matching TRBD1. V was pared by 6 bases and J by 2 bases, with 3 bases of the junction left unmatched. The length of the CDR3 is 14 residues. Per germline, CDR1 LNHDA and CDR2 SQIVND (reference sequence). In nucleotides, the CDR3 is TGTGCCAGTAGGCCGGGACAGGGGAACTATGGCTACACCTTC. It yields the protein CASRPGQGNYGYTF. The full variable domain, in which reference TRBV19 and TRBJ1-2 provide the parts outside the CDR3, is DGGITQSPKYLFRKEGQNVTLSCEQNLNHDAMYWYRQDPGQGLRLIYYSQIVNDFQKGDIAEGYSVSREKKESFPLTVTSAQKNPTAFYLCASRPGQGNYGYTFGSGTRLTVV.

The chain carries TRBV9 and TRBJ2-7; TRBD2 matches at 7 bases. V shed 5 bases and J 3 bases; nucleotides not matched to a gene: 14. The CDR3 is 16 amino acids. Germline V CDR1 and CDR2: SGDLS, YYNGEE. In nucleotides, the CDR3 is TGTGCCAGCAGTGGCCGGTATGGCGGGGGAGACTACGAGCAGTACTTC. Its translation: CASSGRYGGGDYEQYF.

The rearrangement joins TRBV4-1 to TRBJ1-2; D is undetermined. The CDR3 spans 15 residues. Germline CDR1 and CDR2: MGHRA and YSYEKL. Between the trimmed V and J ends, which lost 0 bases and 8 bases, there was a span of 16 bases. CDR3 region: CASSQDPLTNRGYTF. CDR3 sequence (DNA): TGCGCCAGCAGCCAAGATCCCCTGACAAATCGGGGCTACACCTTC.

The rearrangement joins TRBV19 to TRBJ1-1, with 11 bases lining up with TRBD1. Trimming removed 2 bases from V and 5 bases from J; junction bases left unmatched: 10. The CDR3 sequence is 17 residues long. The germline V gene encodes CDR1 LNHDA and CDR2 SQIVND (reference sequence). The CDR3 region is CASSINPGQGARTEAFF. The CDR3 region has the DNA TGTGCCAGTAGTATAAATCCTGGACAGGGGGCTCGAACTGAAGCTTTCTTT.

The chain recombines TRBV6-8 with TRBJ2-1, with a possible D match to TRBD2 (6 bases). CDR1 is MNHGY, CDR2 SAAAGT, per germline. Trimming took off 6 bases at V and 8 bases at J, with 17 bases between the two ends. This CDR3 has 14 amino acids. Here the CDR3 reads CASRRGASWDEQFF. As DNA, the CDR3 is TGTGCCAGCAGACGCGGGGCCTCGTGGGATGAGCAGTTCTTC.

The chain joins TRBV5-1 to TRBJ1-2; 9 nucleotides align to TRBD1. This CDR3 is 16 amino acids long. The V segment lost 0 bases and the J segment 3 bases; nucleotides outside the gene matches: 6. The germline V gene encodes CDR1 SGHRS and CDR2 YFSETQ. CDR3 loop: CASSLAGQGWDYGYTF. CDR3 coding DNA: TGCGCCAGCAGCTTGGCAGGACAGGGGTGGGACTATGGCTACACCTTC.

This clone was seen only a few times. The V gene is TRBV19, the J gene TRBJ1-2, with 9 nucleotides matching TRBD1. CDR1 LNHDA and CDR2 SQIVND come from the germline V gene (reference sequence). This CDR3 is 13 amino acids long. V lost 5 bases to trimming and J lost 8 bases; unmatched junction nucleotides: 6. CDR3 in amino acids: CASSPGTGKGYTF. The CDR3, as DNA: TGTGCCAGTAGTCCAGGGACAGGGAAAGGCTACACCTTC.

This clone occurred a few times. This chain connects TRBV19 to TRBJ1-1; a possible D gene is TRBD1 (5 bases). Germline CDR1 LNHDA, CDR2 SQIVND (reference sequence). The CDR3 is 15 residues long. With 7 bases removed from V and 1 base from J, the gap between germline ends came to 16 bases. This chain's CDR3 is CASTSGTGGNTEAFF. For the CDR3, the DNA is TGTGCCAGTACTTCAGGGACGGGGGGGAACACTGAAGCTTTCTTT. Looking up the rest from reference TRBV19 and TRBJ1-1 gives the full variable domain: DGGITQSPKYLFRKEGQNVTLSCEQNLNHDAMYWYRQDPGQGLRLIYYSQIVNDFQKGDIAEGYSVSREKKESFPLTVTSAQKNPTAFYLCASTSGTGGNTEAFFGQGTRLTVV.

This chain uses TRBV1 with TRBJ2-4. TRBV1 has pseudogene status. This CDR3 has 16 amino acids. The CDR3 region has the DNA TGCGCCAGCAGCCAAGATAATGGGGGAATTTGGAACATTCAGTACTTC. The encoded protein is CASSQDNGGIWNIQYF.

V and J are TRBV1 and TRBJ1-6. TRBV1 is a documented pseudogene. The CDR3 totals 15 residues. The CDR3: CASSQGSLQNSPLHF. The CDR3 nucleotides are TGCGCCAGCAGCCAAGGATCGCTTCAAAATTCACCCCTCCACTTT.

V gene TRBV19 combines with J gene TRBJ1-5; D is unclear. V was pared by 1 base and J by 3 bases, with 10 bases between. Germline V gives CDR1 LNHDA, CDR2 SQIVND (reference sequence). The CDR3 loop spans 15 amino acids. The CDR3 region is CASSIVSGPNQPQHF. The CDR3 nucleotides are TGTGCCAGTAGTATAGTTTCAGGCCCCAATCAGCCCCAGCATTTT.